This T cell receptor (beta chain) was obtained from a study of lymphopenia after photon versus proton radiotherapy. Notes on the study in general: Post-nadir TCR diversity decline inversely tracked overall survival among those who died. Relative stability marked proton patients; photon patients lost diversity and naive cells. Oligoclonal CD8+ Temra expansion after nadir drove photon patients' diversity drop.

The CDR3 runs to 15 residues. Germline V CDR1 and CDR2: SGHTS, YDEGEE. The V gene end was trimmed by 0 bases and the J gene end by 2 bases; junction bases not matched to a gene: 2. The table lists this clone with a few counts. Its antigen remains unknown. Within the sample, other DNA sequences also encode this same CDR3. The protocol was immunoSEQ multiplex PCR, while the TCRdb copy is restricted to in-frame clones and leaves out a portion. This table holds 35,000 to 45,000 clones, under 85% found once. The V call is TRBV5-8, the J call TRBJ2-7; 10 bases are a match to TRBD1. Sample: peripheral blood, taken from a patient treated with proton-based radiotherapy. This TCR derives from a woman in her seventies with pancreatic cancer. CDR3 region: CASSLAGTGAYEQYF. CDR3 in DNA: TGTGCCAGCAGCTTGGCCGGGACAGGGGCCTACGAGCAGTACTTC.